The present TCR beta chain was sequenced within a study of shared clonotypes between healthy human individuals. About the study: The cohort had two women and a few men, ages 18 to 49.

Repertoires were generated with immunoSEQ multiplex PCR, while TCRdb's copy carries only in-frame clones and drops some. This sample has 450,000 to 700,000 clones; around 95% occur once, and the top ten carry 0.085% to 0.11%. The CDR3 totals 15 residues. V lost 8 bases and J 0 bases, leaving 15 bases between the germline ends. Germline V CDR1 and CDR2: MNHEY, SMNVEV (reference sequence). Naive-designated CD8 cells lacked CD45RO, were positively enriched for CCR7, and omitted terminally differentiated effector memory CD45RA+ cells. The V call is TRBV27, the J call TRBJ2-3, with D unclear. The receptor was isolated from a woman aged 25 to 45 in good health. The sequencing sample was made of naive CD8+ T cells sorted from blood. This CDR3 is CASRTGTPSTDTQYF. For the CDR3, the DNA is TGTGCCAGCCGCACTGGAACACCCAGCACAGATACGCAGTATTTT.